This entry lists 13 T cell receptor beta chains sequenced from one sample in a study of preoperative IRX-2 immunotherapy in early breast cancer (dated by TCRdb to 2018 to 2020). In the paper's terms, the treatment or condition label means: preoperative locoregional IRX-2 cytokine immunotherapy. The library was prepared using the immunoSEQ multiplex PCR assay. Here the immuneACCESS table is served through TCRdb, limited to in-frame sequences with V and J called. Missing clones are a known gap in these copies; in checked studies unresolved V genes cover under half, and the rest lacks a known reason. Across this sample there are roughly 34,000 clones, with roughly nine tenths seen only once. Around 1.6% of the sample is in the top ten clones. This specimen consisted of tumor tissue, obtained after IRX-2 immunotherapy. These receptors originate from a human donor with breast cancer.

This CDR3 is CASSPPGRGQPQHF. CDR3 bases: TGTGCCAGCTCACCACCGGGCAGGGGACAGCCCCAGCATTTT. The chain couples TRBV18 to TRBJ1-5; D perhaps matches TRBD1 (6 bases). Germline V lookup: CDR1 KGHSH, CDR2 LQKENI. This CDR3 spans 14 amino acids. V was trimmed by 0 bases and J by 7 bases, leaving 10 bases between them.

The chain joins TRBV29-1 to TRBJ1-2; TRBD1 aligns across 7 bases. CDR1 and CDR2 from the germline V gene are SQVTM and ANQGSEA. CDR3 length equals 13 residues. J lost 1 base, V lost 5 bases, and 4 bases had no gene match. For the CDR3, the DNA is TGCAGCGTTACACAGGGGCTTAACTATGGCTACACCTTC. It encodes CSVTQGLNYGYTF.

The chain carries TRBV30 and TRBJ2-4; maybe TRBD2 (6 bases). V was shortened by 4 bases and J by 9 bases, with 13 bases between the two germline ends. The CDR3 loop spans 12 amino acids. CDR1 and CDR2 from the germline V gene are GTSNPN and SVGIG (reference sequence). CDR3: CAWTGTGGIQYF. CDR3 sequence (DNA): TGTGCCTGGACCGGGACCGGGGGCATTCAGTACTTC.

The V gene is TRBV6-8, the J gene TRBJ1-1; 7 bases map to TRBD1. The CDR3 covers 15 residues. J was trimmed by 3 bases and V by 2 bases; bases with no gene match: 6. Germline V gives CDR1 MNHGY, CDR2 SAAAGT. The CDR3 protein is CASSYGGGRDTEAFF. In DNA, the CDR3 is TGTGCCAGCAGTTACGGAGGGGGCCGTGACACTGAAGCTTTCTTT.

The chain recombines TRBV28 with TRBJ1-4; maybe TRBD1 (5 bases). The CDR3 has 15 amino acids. The germline gives CDR1 MDHEN, CDR2 SYDVKM. V gave up 5 bases and J gave up 5 bases, with 15 bases separating them. The CDR3 sequence: CASSPAGTGNEKLFF. Here the CDR3 DNA reads TGTGCCAGCAGTCCCGCCGGGACGGGAAATGAAAAACTGTTTTTT. Full variable domain (missing parts from reference TRBV28 and TRBJ1-4): DVKVTQSSRYLVKRTGEKVFLECVQDMDHENMFWYRQDPGLGLRLIYFSYDVKMKEKGDIPEGYSVSREKKERFSLILESASTNQTSMYLCASSPAGTGNEKLFFGSGTQLSVL.

V usage is TRBV19 and J usage is TRBJ1-4, with TRBD1 identical over 7 bases. J gave up 8 bases and V 5 bases, and 8 bases lay outside the gene matches. Per the germline V gene, CDR1 is LNHDA and CDR2 is SQIVND (reference sequence). The CDR3 length is 14 residues. CDR3 sequence: CASSPRGREEKLFF. The CDR3, as DNA: TGTGCCAGTAGTCCGAGGGGGCGCGAAGAAAAACTGTTTTTT.

The chain has TRBV19 and TRBJ1-6; tentatively, D is TRBD1 (5 bases). Germline loops: CDR1 LNHDA, CDR2 SQIVND (reference sequence). V gave up 1 base and J gave up 7 bases, with 11 bases separating them. The CDR3 consists of 15 residues. CDR3 in amino acids: CASSIGAGTNSPLHF. Here the CDR3 DNA reads TGTGCCAGTAGTATAGGGGCAGGGACGAATTCACCCCTCCACTTT. The full variable domain, completed using reference TRBV19 and TRBJ1-6, is DGGITQSPKYLFRKEGQNVTLSCEQNLNHDAMYWYRQDPGQGLRLIYYSQIVNDFQKGDIAEGYSVSREKKESFPLTVTSAQKNPTAFYLCASSIGAGTNSPLHFGNGTRLTVT.

The rearrangement joins TRBV19 to TRBJ2-1; D is ambiguous. Trimming shortened V by 3 bases and J by 6 bases, and 9 bases separated the two germline ends. The CDR3 is 13 residues long. Germline CDR1 reads LNHDA; CDR2 reads SQIVND (reference sequence). The CDR3 region is CASSIGLVNEQFF. The CDR3 region has the DNA TGTGCCAGTAGTATTGGTTTGGTCAATGAGCAGTTCTTC. The full variable domain, completed using reference TRBV19 and TRBJ2-1, is DGGITQSPKYLFRKEGQNVTLSCEQNLNHDAMYWYRQDPGQGLRLIYYSQIVNDFQKGDIAEGYSVSREKKESFPLTVTSAQKNPTAFYLCASSIGLVNEQFFGPGTRLTVL.

The V call is TRBV11-3, the J call TRBJ2-3, with D tentatively TRBD2 (5 bases). Germline assignment: CDR1 SGHNT and CDR2 YENEEA. The ends were cut back, 3 bases at V and 0 bases at J, with 7 bases in the middle. The CDR3 spans 14 residues. The CDR3 sequence: CASSLGGSTDTQYF. CDR3 nucleotide sequence: TGTGCCAGCAGCTTGGGCGGGAGCACAGATACGCAGTATTTT.

This clone was observed once. V is TRBV7-1 and J is TRBJ1-3; D remains ambiguous. TRBV7-1 is recorded as an ORF, its role being uncertain. The CDR3 sequence is 13 residues long. V gave up 4 bases and J gave up 0 bases, with 4 bases separating them. CDR3 sequence: CASSFDSGNTIYF. In DNA form, the CDR3 reads TGTGCCAGCAGCTTCGACTCTGGAAACACCATATATTTT.

This rearrangement joins TRBV15 to TRBJ1-5, with D perhaps TRBD1 (5 bases). Per germline, CDR1 LNHNV and CDR2 YYDKDF (reference sequence). This CDR3 is built from 15 residues. The V and J ends lost 1 base and 7 bases respectively, with 14 bases between them. CDR3 region: CATSRATGGNQPQHF. The CDR3, as DNA: TGTGCCACCAGCAGAGCCACCGGGGGGAACCAGCCCCAGCATTTT.

This chain joins TRBV23-1 and TRBJ1-3; unclear D gene. TRBV23-1 is noted as an ORF with a role that remains uncertain. The CDR3 has 15 residues. Trimming cost V 6 bases and J 4 bases, with 16 bases left between them. DNA for the CDR3: TGCGCCAGCAGCCAAGACGAAACTAGGGGAAACACCATATATTTT. It is translated as CASSQDETRGNTIYF.

This sequence joins TRBV11-3 and TRBJ1-6; D may be TRBD1 (5 bases). Trimming removed 4 bases at V and 9 bases at J, with 19 bases between. The CDR3 spans 16 residues. Per the germline V gene, CDR1 is SGHNT and CDR2 is YENEEA. The CDR3 reads CASSSGHAVTGSPLHF. The CDR3 DNA reads as TGTGCCAGCAGCTCAGGGCATGCGGTTACGGGTTCACCCCTCCACTTT.